These T cell receptor beta chains were read from a single sample in a study of response to subunit inactivated influenza vaccine. A single record per CDR3 protein comes from TCRdb applying MiXCR to the RT-PCR reads. Of more than 400,000 distinct CDR3 sequences detected, approximately 11% appear once; the ten largest clones hold less than 15%. The sample consisted of PBMCs from blood, taken about 6 weeks after vaccination. These receptor sequences come from a man aged 50 to 60 who received an inactivated influenza vaccine. Both conserved end residues are part of each CDR3. D genes are given only for firm matches. Clone size is shown for a subset of rows, as once, few, many or a class of expanded clone.

d_gene	len	abundance	v_gene	j_gene	CDR3nt	CDR3aa
TRBD2	17	NA	TRBV7-3	TRBJ2-3	TGTGCCAGCAGCAAAACGCGGGGAACTAGCGGGAGAGATACGCAGTATTTT	CASSKTRGTSGRDTQYF
NA	15	few	TRBV9	TRBJ2-1	TGTGCCAGCAGCGCCTCGACTGGCTTGAACAATGAGCAGTTCTTC	CASSASTGLNNEQFF
NA	14	NA	TRBV12-3/TRBV12-4	TRBJ2-3	TGTGCCAGCAGTTTAACCGGGCCGGCAGATACGCAGTATTTT	CASSLTGPADTQYF
NA	13	NA	TRBV6-1	TRBJ1-5	TGTGCCAACAGCCGGACCCCTCAACAGCCCCAGCATTTT	CANSRTPQQPQHF
TRBD1	15	few	TRBV7-2	TRBJ1-4	TGTGCCAGCAGCTTCTCAGGGGGCCCTAATGAAAAACTGTTTTTT	CASSFSGGPNEKLFF
NA	17	NA	TRBV6-1	TRBJ2-3	TGTGCCAGCAGTGAAACCATACAGGGACTGAGCACAGATACGCAGTCTTTT	CASSETIQGLSTDTQSF
NA	15	many	TRBV6-5	TRBJ1-2	TGTGCCAGCAGTTACTCGCCAAGGGGGTTCTATGGCTACACCTTC	CASSYSPRGFYGYTF
NA	15	few	TRBV3-1	TRBJ1-2	TGTGCCAGCAGCCAAGATTCGGGACCGCCCTATGGCTACACCTTC	CASSQDSGPPYGYTF
TRBD2	17	few	TRBV5-5	TRBJ2-3	TGTGCCAGCAGCTTGGTTTCTAGCGGGGCATCCACAGATACGCAGTATTTT	CASSLVSSGASTDTQYF
TRBD1	18	NA	TRBV19	TRBJ1-1	TGTGCCAGTAGTAACCACAGGGGGTTGTTTATTAAGAACACTGAAGCTTTCTTT	CASSNHRGLFIKNTEAFF
TRBD2	18	NA	TRBV4-1	TRBJ2-3	TGCGCCAGCAGCCTCCCTAAAATGACTAGCGGGGGGTTGGTTACGCAGTATTTT	CASSLPKMTSGGLVTQYF
NA	13	many	TRBV15	TRBJ1-1	TGTGCCACCAGCCGGGGAGTGAACACTGAAGCTTTCTTT	CATSRGVNTEAFF
NA	12	few	TRBV18	TRBJ2-5	TGTGCCAGCGCGAAGGGTCTGGAGACCCAGTACTTC	CASAKGLETQYF
NA	16	many	TRBV12-3/TRBV12-4	TRBJ1-6	TGTGCCAGCAGTTTAGAGGGCAGCCTCTATAATTCACCCCTCCACTTT	CASSLEGSLYNSPLHF
NA	13	many	TRBV18	TRBJ1-1	TGTGCCAGCTCACCACACGGAGACACTGAAGCTTTCTTT	CASSPHGDTEAFF
TRBD1	16	NA	TRBV5-6	TRBJ2-6	TGTGCCAGCAGCCCGACAGGGGCGAGTGGGGCCAACGTCCTGACTTTC	CASSPTGASGANVLTF
TRBD1	15	NA	TRBV10-3	TRBJ2-3	TGTGCCATCAGCAATGACAGGGGGCATGGAGATACGCAGTATTTT	CAISNDRGHGDTQYF
NA	15	few	TRBV6-2/TRBV6-3	TRBJ2-2	TGTGCCAGCAGTTACGGGCGGCTTAACACCGGGGAGCTGTTTTTT	CASSYGRLNTGELFF
NA	16	NA	TRBV4-2	TRBJ1-1	TGTGCCAGCAGCACCCGGACAGCCTTATCAAACACTGAAGCTTTCTTT	CASSTRTALSNTEAFF
TRBD1	17	NA	TRBV19	TRBJ1-1	TGTGCCAGTAGTCGACAGGGGCCTTTTTCGGTGAACACTGAAGCTTTCTTT	CASSRQGPFSVNTEAFF
TRBD2	15	NA	TRBV5-1	TRBJ2-1	TGCGCCAGCAGCAGATCTAGCGGGGGGCCCTCGGAGCAGTTCTTC	CASSRSSGGPSEQFF
TRBD1	12	NA	TRBV5-1	TRBJ2-7	TGCGCCAGCGGACAGGGTGCCCACGAGCAGTACTTC	CASGQGAHEQYF
NA	14	few	TRBV9	TRBJ2-7	TGTGCCAGCAGCGTAGACGGCCAATCCTACGAGCAGTACTTC	CASSVDGQSYEQYF
TRBD1	14	few	TRBV25-1	TRBJ1-2	TGTGCCAGCAGTGACGGGACAGGGGGCCTCGGCTACACCTTC	CASSDGTGGLGYTF
NA	13	many	TRBV3-1	TRBJ1-1	TGTGCCAGCAGCCAACAGGGTCGCACTGAAGCTTTCTTT	CASSQQGRTEAFF
NA	15	many	TRBV10-3	TRBJ2-5	TGTGCCATCAGTGAAGAACTAGCAGTACAAGAGACCCAGTACTTC	CAISEELAVQETQYF
NA	14	few	TRBV7-9	TRBJ2-3	TGTGCCAGCAGCTTACAGGCCACCACAGATACGCAGTATTTT	CASSLQATTDTQYF
NA	15	NA	TRBV20-1	TRBJ2-7	TGCAGTGCTAGAGATAGGGCCCCCCTCGCCTACGAGCAGTACTTC	CSARDRAPLAYEQYF
NA	16	few	TRBV7-6	TRBJ2-7	TGTGCCAGCAGCTTAGAACAGGCAGGGGCGAACTACGAGCAGTACTTC	CASSLEQAGANYEQYF
NA	14	few	TRBV7-2	TRBJ1-5	TGTGCCAGCAGCCGGGAAACTAGCAATCAGCCCCAGCATTTT	CASSRETSNQPQHF
TRBD2	15	NA	TRBV5-1	TRBJ2-7	TGCGCCAGCAGCGACAGTAGCGGGAATTCCTACGAGCAGTACTTC	CASSDSSGNSYEQYF
TRBD1	15	few	TRBV9	TRBJ2-1	TGTGCCAGCAGCGTAGTAGGGGGCCACTACAATGAGCAGTTCTTC	CASSVVGGHYNEQFF
TRBD2	16	NA	TRBV6-2/TRBV6-3	TRBJ2-4	TGTGCCAGCAGTAAGACTAGCGGGAGGGCCAAAAACATTCAGTACTTC	CASSKTSGRAKNIQYF
TRBD1	15	many	TRBV7-2	TRBJ2-1	TGTGCCAGCAGCCAGACAGGGACCTCCTACAATGAGCAGTTCTTC	CASSQTGTSYNEQFF
TRBD1	15	NA	TRBV25-1	TRBJ2-7	TGTGCCAGCAGTGAATCCGCACAGGGGGCTAGGGAGCAGTACTTC	CASSESAQGAREQYF
TRBD2	13	few	TRBV20-1	TRBJ2-1	TGCAGTGCTTTTAGCGGGGGGGCGGGTGAGCAGTTCTTC	CSAFSGGAGEQFF
TRBD1	14	NA	TRBV12-3/TRBV12-4	TRBJ2-5	TGTGCCAGCAAGGGGGCGCCTGGGGGAGAGACCCAGTACTTC	CASKGAPGGETQYF
TRBD1	14	few	TRBV12-3/TRBV12-4	TRBJ2-5	TGTGCCAGCAAGGGACAGAATTACCAAGAGACCCAGTACTTC	CASKGQNYQETQYF
NA	15	few	TRBV6-5	TRBJ2-3	TGTGCCAGCAGTTCCCGGGACCCGGGCACAGATACGCAGTATTTT	CASSSRDPGTDTQYF
TRBD2	13	many	TRBV29-1	TRBJ2-3	TGCAGCGGGAGGCGGGAGAGCACAGATACGCAGTATTTT	CSGRRESTDTQYF
TRBD1	14	few	TRBV7-6	TRBJ1-1	TGTGCCAGCAGCTTATCGGGACAGGAAGCTGAAGCTTTCTTT	CASSLSGQEAEAFF
NA	15	NA	TRBV4-1	TRBJ2-5	TGCGCCAGCAGCCCTCGTCAGGGCGGGGTAGATACCCAGTACTTC	CASSPRQGGVDTQYF
NA	14	few	TRBV11-2	TRBJ2-7	TGTGCCAGCAGCTTAGGGCAGGGTTTAATCGGGGAGTACTTC	CASSLGQGLIGEYF
TRBD2	15	few	TRBV20-1	TRBJ2-1	TGCAGTGCCCAGCAGCGCGGGGGGTCCTACAATGAGCAGTTCTTC	CSAQQRGGSYNEQFF
NA	12	NA	TRBV12-3/TRBV12-4	TRBJ1-2	TGTGCCAGCAGAGGACCGAGGGATGGCTACACCTTC	CASRGPRDGYTF
NA	16	NA	TRBV6-2/TRBV6-3	TRBJ2-2	TGTGCCAGCAGTTACTCGCCAGCGGCGAACACCGGGGAGCTGTTTTTT	CASSYSPAANTGELFF
TRBD1	15	few	TRBV28	TRBJ2-7	TGTGCCAGCACCACGGGACAGGGGACGTCCTACGAGCAGTACTTC	CASTTGQGTSYEQYF
NA	12	NA	TRBV7-2	TRBJ2-5	TGTGCCAGCAGCTTCAGAGCTGAGACCCAGTACTTC	CASSFRAETQYF
NA	14	NA	TRBV2	TRBJ2-1	TGTGCCAGCAGGGAGGGGGCCCACTACAATGAGCAGTTCTTC	CASREGAHYNEQFF
TRBD1	14	few	TRBV29-1	TRBJ2-3	TGCAGCGTCCAGCCGGGACAGCAAACAGATACGCAGTATTTT	CSVQPGQQTDTQYF
NA	16	NA	TRBV7-8	TRBJ2-3	TGTGCCAGCACCCCGCGCAGGGGTCCTAGCACAGATACGCAGTATTTT	CASTPRRGPSTDTQYF
NA	17	NA	TRBV5-1	TRBJ2-5	TGCGCCAGCAGCTTGGCCTCTCCCGTGCCCCATCAAGAGACCCAGTACTTC	CASSLASPVPHQETQYF
TRBD1	19	NA	TRBV3-1	TRBJ1-5	TGTGCCAGCAGCCCAACTAAGAACCCAGCGACAGGGCCCAATCAGCCCCAGCATTTT	CASSPTKNPATGPNQPQHF
NA	13	NA	TRBV7-2	TRBJ1-1	TGTGCCAGCAGCATTAAGAGTAACACTGAAGCTTTCTTT	CASSIKSNTEAFF
NA	15	NA	TRBV7-9	TRBJ2-3	TGTGCCAGCAGCTTAATCTCCCCTAGCACAGATACGCAGTATTTT	CASSLISPSTDTQYF
NA	15	few	TRBV20-1	TRBJ1-2	TGCAGTGCTAGAGACTCCGGGAGGCTCAACTATGGCTACACCTTC	CSARDSGRLNYGYTF
NA	17	few	TRBV11-1	TRBJ2-1	TGTGCCAGCAGCTTAGTTGCAGGGACCAGCTCCTACAATGAGCAGTTCTTC	CASSLVAGTSSYNEQFF
TRBD1	14	NA	TRBV6-1	TRBJ1-2	TGTGCCAGCAGAACCGGGACAGGGCTTTATGGCTACACCTTC	CASRTGTGLYGYTF
NA	14	few	TRBV10-2	TRBJ1-5	TGCGCCAGCAGGAAACAGGCTAGCAATCAGCCCCAGCATTTT	CASRKQASNQPQHF